The rows below give T cell receptor beta chains drawn from one sample of a study of CD4 T cells in relation to SARS-CoV-2 and coronaviruses. Sequenced by immunoSEQ multiplex PCR; TCRdb stores in-frame clones only, minus some. The table records about 37,000 clones, roughly 90% of them present only once. The specimen sequenced was memory CD4+ T cells from PBMCs. The receptors shown here come from an adult with COVID-19. CDR3s include the opening cysteine and the closing phenylalanine or tryptophan. D genes are given only for firm matches.

cdr3_aa	v_call	j_call	d_call
CASSSGGLASGGGYNEQFF	TRBV7-6	TRBJ2-1	TRBD2
CAHHGNPGGNTIYF	TRBV10-3	TRBJ1-3	.
CASSPRGALTDTQYF	TRBV6-2/TRBV6-3	TRBJ2-3	TRBD2
CASSVGTEAYEQYF	TRBV9	TRBJ2-7	TRBD1
CSARDVHAQHF	TRBV20-1	TRBJ1-5	.
CASSSRGGNTGELFF	TRBV5-1	TRBJ2-2	.
CASSYSSVVGSPLHF	TRBV6-5	TRBJ1-6	.
CASSRGRADNSPLHF	TRBV6-2/TRBV6-3	TRBJ1-6	.
CASSEGSGNYNEQFF	TRBV2	TRBJ2-1	.
CASSLVGRGPSGANVLTF	TRBV5-4	TRBJ2-6	.
CASRWRANEKLFF	TRBV6-5	TRBJ1-4	.
CASSQGAGEQYF	TRBV7-2	TRBJ2-7	.
CASGVAGGLETQYF	TRBV5-6	TRBJ2-5	TRBD2
CATSDPRGTGELFF	TRBV24-1	TRBJ2-2	.
CASSLDYRGTDIQYF	TRBV7-2	TRBJ2-4	.
CASSQAGLNEKLFF	TRBV6-2/TRBV6-3	TRBJ1-4	.
CASSVWGGGYTF	TRBV2	TRBJ1-2	.
CASSYRQGHSTEAFF	TRBV6-5	TRBJ1-1	.
CASSQDLSGGVAQYF	TRBV14	TRBJ2-5	.
CASSIDGPDTQYF	TRBV10-1	TRBJ2-3	.
CASSLPGTGSGSYNSPLHF	TRBV11-3	TRBJ1-6	TRBD1
CASRIAGAAYEQYF	TRBV7-2	TRBJ2-7	TRBD2
CASSSPPGTGIKNEQFF	TRBV7-8	TRBJ2-1	TRBD1
CASSLEGILVGASPLHF	TRBV7-8	TRBJ1-6	.
CASSPGTGAYEQYF	TRBV5-1	TRBJ2-7	TRBD1
CASSQFRQGKNEKLFF	TRBV18	TRBJ1-4	TRBD1
CASSFQGSSYNEQFF	TRBV9	TRBJ2-1	.
CASSQNTGELFF	TRBV5-4	TRBJ2-2	.
CASSEGGGGAQDTQYF	TRBV25-1	TRBJ2-3	TRBD2
CASSAQGNTEAFF	TRBV12-3/TRBV12-4	TRBJ1-1	.